The 9 T cell receptor beta chains given below trace back to one sample, sequenced in a study of shared clonotypes between healthy human individuals. Profiled with immunoSEQ multiplex PCR; TCRdb holds only in-frame clones, not every one. The table has fewer than 400,000 clones, roughly 70% seen once. Sequencing was carried out using memory CD4+ T cells sorted from blood. Subset reported: CD45RA-negative fraction. These receptors were taken from a man younger than 40 in good health.

The chain is built from TRBV5-4 and TRBJ2-3; D is possibly TRBD1 (5 bases). Germline assignment: CDR1 SGHNT and CDR2 YYREEE (reference sequence). This CDR3 has 15 residues. Trimming left V 0 bases short and J 1 base short, with 9 bases between. CDR3 loop: CASSLARAGTDTQYF. CDR3 nucleotides: TGTGCCAGCAGCTTGGCCAGGGCCGGCACAGATACGCAGTATTTT.

The rearrangement links TRBV5-6 to TRBJ1-4; tentative D call: TRBD1 (5 bases). V shed 1 base and J shed 5 bases, with 18 bases lying between them. This CDR3 contains 17 residues. Per the germline V gene, CDR1 is SGHDT and CDR2 is YYEEEE. CDR3 amino acids: CASSLWGSGTLNEKLFF. The CDR3 nucleotides are TGTGCCAGCAGCTTGTGGGGTTCCGGGACTCTCAATGAAAAACTGTTTTTT. The full variable domain, rest sourced from reference TRBV5-6 and TRBJ1-4, is DAGVTQSPTHLIKTRGQQVTLRCSPKSGHDTVSWYQQALGQGPQFIFQYYEEEERQRGNFPDRFSGHQFPNYSSELNVNALLLGDSALYLCASSLWGSGTLNEKLFFGSGTQLSVL.

The J gene is TRBJ2-3, the V gene TRBV28; D gene ambiguous. Deletions cut 4 bases from V and 11 bases from J, with 10 bases between. Germline-derived CDR1 and CDR2 are MDHEN and SYDVKM. The CDR3 sequence is 11 residues long. As DNA, the CDR3 is TGTGCCAGCAGTTATCTTTCTGGGCAGTATTTT. It codes for CASSYLSGQYF.

This clone showed up just once. This chain uses TRBV6-5 with TRBJ1-4; 7 bases are a match to TRBD1. The CDR3 totals 15 residues. CDR1 and CDR2 from the germline V gene are MNHEY and SVGAGI. V trimming: 2 bases; J trimming: 8 bases; junction bases outside the gene matches: 8. The CDR3 sequence is CASSYKAGGKEKLFF. The CDR3 region has the DNA TGTGCCAGCAGTTACAAGGCAGGGGGGAAGGAAAAACTGTTTTTT.

With regard to this clone: A read error may account for a junction end that differs from germline. The V gene is TRBV10-1, the J gene TRBJ2-7, with D perhaps assigned TRBD1 or TRBD2 (5 bases each). In germline, CDR1 is WNHNN, CDR2 SYGVQD (reference sequence). The length of the CDR3 is 12 residues. CDR3 loop: CASSDAGPGRNF. The DNA of the CDR3 is TGCGCCAGCAGTGATGCTGGTCCAGGGAGAAACTTC.

The gene calls are TRBV6-4 and TRBJ2-7, with 11 bases identical to TRBD2. Trimming cost V 5 bases and J 6 bases; bases outside gene matches: 3. The CDR3 sequence is 13 residues long. CDR1 is MRHNA, CDR2 SNTAGT, per germline. CDR3 nucleotide sequence: TGTGCCAGCAGTTACCTAGCGGGAGGCGAGCAGTACTTC. Amino acid sequence: CASSYLAGGEQYF.

The chain combines TRBV21-1 with TRBJ2-7; the table's D call, TRBD2, has no DNA check behind it. TRBV21-1 is a documented pseudogene. The CDR3 is 16 amino acids. The CDR3 here is CASSNTPGTSCYEQYF. The DNA for the CDR3 is TGTGCCAGCAGCAACACCCCCGGGACTAGCTGCTACGAGCAGTACTTC.

V and J are TRBV13 and TRBJ1-2; D possibly corresponds to TRBD1 (6 bases). The V gene's germline CDR1 is PRHDT and CDR2 FYEKMQ (reference sequence). Trimming removed 5 bases at V and 6 bases at J, with 22 bases between. This CDR3 is built from 16 residues. CDR3 amino acids: CASSPRFRGLIDGYTF. DNA of the CDR3: TGTGCCAGCAGCCCACGATTCAGGGGCCTTATAGATGGCTACACCTTC.

In this sample, this clone turned up once. The rearrangement uses TRBV10-2 and TRBJ1-3; TRBD1 is a possible D gene (5 bases). CDR3 length equals 13 residues. Germline CDR1 WSHSY, CDR2 SAAADI. V lost 8 bases and J 1 base, leaving 9 bases between the germline ends. The CDR3 nucleotides are TGCGCCAGCCTGGGGGAATCTGGAAACACCATATATTTT. Protein product: CASLGESGNTIYF.